The 9 T cell receptor beta chains below were found in one sample sequenced in a study of molecular identifiers for immune sequencing clone quantification. Each CDR3 protein is one row after TCRdb ran MiXCR on the PCR reads. This table holds about 630,000 distinct CDR3 sequences, less than 30% found once. Source material: naive CD8+ T cells from blood, with Jurkat cell RNA spiked in. Regarding subset: FACS-sorted CD8+CD4-CCR7+CD45RA+ naive T cells. These receptors originate from a human donor in good health. Some libraries in this study had Jurkat cell RNA spiked in.

This clonotype was observed many times. This chain connects TRBV2 to TRBJ2-3, with D uncertain. Germline lookup yields CDR1 SNHLY and CDR2 FYNNEI. The CDR3 consists of 15 residues. The germline V and J ends were trimmed by 3 bases and 0 bases, with 10 bases remaining between them. CDR3 region: CASSDTDGSTDTQYF. CDR3 nucleotide sequence: TGTGCCAGCAGTGACACAGACGGAAGCACAGATACGCAGTATTTT.

This clonotype was seen at least ten times. This chain uses TRBV4-3 with TRBJ2-6; no firm D call. From germline, CDR1 is LGHNA and CDR2 YSLEER. Trimming took off 1 base at V and 4 bases at J, with 14 bases between the two ends. The CDR3 loop spans 17 amino acids. The CDR3 DNA sequence: TGCGCCAGCAGCCAAGTTGGTGACCTTTCCGGGGCCAACGTCCTGACTTTC. Its translation is CASSQVGDLSGANVLTF.

This sequence joins TRBV6-2 or TRBV6-3 and TRBJ2-5, with D perhaps matching TRBD2 (6 bases). With 6 bases removed from V and 5 bases from J, the gap between germline ends came to 19 bases. Germline CDR1 MNHEY, CDR2 SVGEGT. The CDR3 consists of 15 residues. CDR3 DNA sequence: TGTGCCAGCAGGCACCCGGGCCTCGGAGGGGAGACCCAGTACTTC. Its protein is CASRHPGLGGETQYF.

In this sample, this clonotype turned up many times. This chain links TRBV9 with TRBJ2-5; D ambiguous. There are 13 residues in the CDR3. Trimming pared 0 bases from V and 3 bases from J, leaving 6 bases between. CDR1 and CDR2 (germline): SGDLS, YYNGEE. CDR3 sequence reads: CASSVGGEETQYF. The CDR3 DNA reads as TGTGCCAGCAGCGTAGGTGGAGAAGAGACCCAGTACTTC.

This clonotype was observed at least ten times. The rearrangement joins TRBV28 to TRBJ2-7; D ambiguous. Trimming removed 4 bases at V and 5 bases at J, with 9 bases between. The V gene's germline CDR1 is MDHEN and CDR2 SYDVKM. The CDR3 loop spans 12 amino acids. The CDR3 protein is CASSSNPNEQYF. DNA for the CDR3: TGTGCCAGCAGTTCCAATCCCAACGAGCAGTACTTC.

The chain links TRBV4-3 to TRBJ1-1; no clear D. V was pared by 4 bases and J by 5 bases, with 14 bases between. The germline gives CDR1 LGHNA, CDR2 YSLEER. This CDR3 is built from 14 residues. The CDR3 reads CASSPIWGGTEAFF. The CDR3 DNA is TGCGCCAGCAGCCCCATCTGGGGAGGGACTGAAGCTTTCTTT.

This clonotype showed up just once. A much larger clone is a single base away; this may be a read error. This CDR3 fails to terminate in the conserved phenylalanine or tryptophan, so it likely reflects a read error. This chain links TRBV5-4 with TRBJ2-1, with a possible D match to TRBD1 (5 bases). The V end lost 1 base, the J end lost 2 bases, and 13 bases lay between the germline ends. This CDR3 spans 16 amino acids. Germline assignment: CDR1 SGHNT and CDR2 YYREEE (reference sequence). CDR3 amino acids: CASSLLTGGPYNEQFC. The CDR3 DNA sequence: TGTGCCAGCAGCTTGCTAACAGGTGGACCCTACAATGAGCAGTTCTGC.

In its sample, this clonotype was seen many times. The rearrangement joins TRBV4-1 to TRBJ2-7, with unresolved D. V was clipped by 1 base and J by 2 bases, with 9 bases between them. This CDR3 has 14 amino acids. The V gene's germline CDR1 is MGHRA and CDR2 YSYEKL. Written as DNA, the CDR3 is TGCGCCAGCAGCCAAGGACCACTTACCTACGAGCAGTACTTC. This gives the protein CASSQGPLTYEQYF.

The chain recombines TRBV15 with TRBJ1-1, with 11 bases that match TRBD1. Germline V CDR1 and CDR2: LNHNV, YYDKDF (reference sequence). The J segment lost 8 bases and the V segment lost 5 bases, leaving 1 base of the junction unmatched. The CDR3 spans 12 residues. CDR3 in amino acids: CATSGQGAEAFF. The CDR3, as DNA: TGTGCCACCAGCGGACAGGGGGCAGAAGCTTTCTTT.